Sequencing of this T cell receptor beta chain was carried out in a study of control samples from healthy donors and cancer patients. The sample holds one count of this clone. The CDR3 is made up of 13 amino acids. V was cut by 1 base and J by 4 bases, with 10 bases left in between. Germline CDR1 GTSNPN, CDR2 SVGIG (reference sequence). Profiled with immunoSEQ multiplex PCR; TCRdb holds only in-frame clones, not every one. The sample lists about 140,000 clones; about 90% were seen once. The receptor comes from a man between 18 and 29 years old in good health. The gene calls are TRBV30 and TRBJ1-2; tentative D call: TRBD1 (5 bases). Sequencing input: blood. CDR3 DNA: TGTGCCTGGAGTGGGCAGGGAATCTATGGCTACACCTTC. Protein sequence: CAWSGQGIYGYTF.